This TCR beta chain appears in the sequencing data of a study of tissue-resident memory T cells in lung cancer (dated by TCRdb to the late 2010s). About the full investigation: Paired tumor TRM and tumor non-TRM populations from ten to eleven lung cancer patients were compared by TCR beta-chain sequencing.

Overall results and qualifications from the work: A significantly more restricted TCR repertoire was observed in tumor TRM cells than in tumor non-TRM cells, as reflected by lower Shannon-Wiener and inverse Simpson diversity. On average, expanded clonotypes made up under 75% of tumor TRM repertoires, compared with around 52% of tumor non-TRM repertoires.

Sequenced using an Illumina MiSeq. The TCR sequencing libraries included unique molecular identifiers and were indexed using TruSeq single indexes. Under the source paper's analysis protocol: MIGEC v1.2.7 was used to map and error-correct TCR reads, and VDJtools v1.1.7 was then used for analysis, with default settings for both tools. Shannon-Wiener and inverse Simpson indices were computed in VDJtools to quantify repertoire diversity. A TCRbeta clonotype was defined as expanded when the clonotype met a frequency threshold of at least three. Wilcoxon rank-sum tests across under twelve patients were used for the statistical comparisons of TCR diversity between tumor TRM and non-TRM populations. In-frame beta chains were kept once TCRdb had trimmed the public reads at Q25 with fastp and called clones with MiXCR. Rows merge per CDR3 protein into single entries with the most common DNA and genes. The V and J calls reflect TCRdb's pipeline rather than the authors' work. The sample has roughly 430 distinct CDR3 sequences on record, roughly a fifth of them singletons. The ten largest clonotypes hold about two fifths of the sample.

Sorting of CD8+ T cells according to CD103 expression was performed on a BD FACSAria-II, with the sorted cells collected directly into ice-cold TRIzol LS reagent. Freshly resected lung tumor tissue was collected at the time of surgical resection. Fresh cells were Fc receptor-blocked, then stained for CD45, CD4, CD3, CD8A and CD103, with DAPI used for live/dead discrimination. A miRNeasy kit was used to purify total RNA from sorted CD103+ and CD103- CD8+ T cells. Sorting of tumor-infiltrating CD8+ cytotoxic T cells by CD103 expression was used to split tissue-resident memory (TRM) cells from non-TRM cells. Patients with treatment-naive lung cancer were used as donors. Upon referral, patients with respiratory malignancies who were newly diagnosed and untreated were recruited prospectively. For this clonotype: The antigen it recognizes is unknown. There are no base qualities to consult, and no much larger clone falls within one base.

The germline V gene gives CDR1 as MGHRA and CDR2 as YSYEKL. Cut back by 1 base and 3 bases, the V and J ends lie 8 bases apart. The CDR3 contains 14 residues, cysteine and phenylalanine counted. Only the CDR3 DNA is retained, 42 bases long and in frame from the first base. Rearrangement joined TRBV4-1 to TRBJ2-3; tentative D gene TRBD1, with 6 bases matching. The sequencing sample was made of CD103- CD8+ T cells from lung tumor tissue. The meaning of the sample's cell subset or site label: non-TRM CD8+ CTLs. This TCR derives from a human donor with treatment-naive lung cancer (subtype not recorded). The DNA sequence reads TGCGCCAGCAGCCAAGTACAGGGAACAGATACGCAGTATTTT. Its protein reads: CASSQVQGTDTQYF.